The source of this T cell receptor beta chain is a study of Ad26.COV2.S vaccination and SARS-CoV-2 variants. The V end lost 7 bases, the J end lost 3 bases, and 16 bases lay between the germline ends. The CDR3 extends over 14 amino acids. From germline, CDR1 is MGHDK and CDR2 SYGVNS. This table comes from immunoSEQ multiplex PCR, and its TCRdb copy is limited to in-frame clones, with some not included. The sample lists hundreds of thousands of clones, 89% seen once, with approximately 1.5% in the top ten. Treatment denoted: around 19 received Ad26.COV2.S at low or high dose, single or two shots; about 5 received placebo; per-sample allocation not given. It was on day 63 after the first vaccine or placebo injection that samples were taken.

The source was peripheral blood, collected in a trial of Ad26.COV2.S vaccine versus placebo. The sequence derives from a person between 18 and 65 years old who received the Ad26.COV2.S COVID-19 vaccine or a placebo. V gene TRBV25-1 combines with J gene TRBJ2-7; D is perhaps TRBD2 (5 bases). The CDR3 nucleotides read TGTGCCAGCACCAGAGGGCACCCGAGCTACGAGCAGTACTTC. Protein: CASTRGHPSYEQYF.